This T cell receptor beta chain was obtained from a study of blood T cell repertoires in COVID-19. Study-level information: Spain, Italy and the United States supplied samples that represented acute and convalescent COVID-19.

Profiling relied on immunoSEQ multiplex PCR, and the TCRdb table lists in-frame clones only, not all of them. Here the sample spans about 130,000 clones, approximately 74% being singletons. This CDR3 is built from 14 residues. The germline V gene has CDR1 MNHNS and CDR2 SASEGT. With 3 bases removed from V and 5 bases from J, the gap between germline ends came to 13 bases. V is TRBV6-1 and J is TRBJ2-5, with D tentatively TRBD2 (6 bases). Sequencing was done on a sample of peripheral blood. The receptor comes from a man older than 75 with COVID-19, enrolled during active disease. CDR3 residues: CASSEGLVRETQYF. The DNA for the CDR3 is TGTGCCAGCAGTGAGGGACTTGTTCGGGAGACCCAGTACTTC.